What follows are 3 T cell receptor beta chains derived from one specimen sequenced in a study of T cell responses to AZD1222 COVID-19 vaccine (dated by TCRdb to about 2021). This specimen's time point label, per the study, means: baseline before first vaccination. Receptor amplification or capture employed the immunoSEQ multiplex PCR assay. TCRdb took over this immuneACCESS table, retaining in-frame rearrangements with V and J assigned. Such tables are incomplete; in checked studies, under half of the missing clones stem from an unresolved V gene, and the remainder is unexplained. Counted in this sample were about 150,000 clones; 88% of them appeared once. 3.1% of the sample rests with the top ten. Source: peripheral blood, taken on day 0 of AZD1222 vaccination. All receptors come from an adult in good health.

J is TRBJ2-7 and V is TRBV27; the D call may be TRBD1 or TRBD2 (5 bases each). This CDR3 comprises 14 residues. Germline-derived CDR1 and CDR2 are MNHEY and SMNVEV (reference sequence). The V gene lost 8 bases and the J gene lost 3 bases, with 17 bases spanning the gap. The CDR3 DNA is TGTGCCAGCGCCAGGTCGGGGCTGTACTACGAGCAGTACTTC. It specifies CASARSGLYYEQYF.

There are a few counts of this clone. The rearrangement links TRBV24-1 to TRBJ1-4; D perhaps matches TRBD1 (6 bases). CDR1 is KGHDR, CDR2 SFDVKD, per germline. Between the trimmed V and J ends, which lost 3 bases and 3 bases, there was a span of 10 bases. The CDR3 length is 15 residues. CDR3 nucleotide sequence: TGTGCCACCAGTGATACGACAGGTTCTAATGAAAAACTGTTTTTT. Its protein product is CATSDTTGSNEKLFF.

The rearrangement joins TRBV6-1 to TRBJ1-5; D ambiguous. The germline CDR1 and CDR2 sequences are MNHNS and SASEGT. The length of the CDR3 is 15 residues. The germline V and J ends were trimmed by 2 bases and 0 bases, with 8 bases remaining between them. The CDR3 loop reads CASSEHGPSNQPQHF. The CDR3 nucleotides are TGTGCCAGCAGTGAACACGGACCTAGCAATCAGCCCCAGCATTTT.